This T cell receptor beta chain stems from a study of low-dose radiotherapy and immunotherapy resistance in tumors (dated 2022 in TCRdb). Regarding the study in general: Cohort 1 received 0.5 Gy per fraction every 2 weeks, with a prescribed total PTV dose of 6.5 Gy. Randomization of trial participants into treatment groups was not performed. In Cohort 2, 1 Gy per fraction was delivered every two weeks, for a total of 13 Gy over 26 weeks. Starting on cycle 1 day 1, patients took 300 mg of aspirin by mouth once daily for four cycles. Patients were given nivolumab as a 240 mg flat dose every two weeks and ipilimumab at 1 mg/kg every six weeks, with both drugs delivered intravenously. Intravenous cyclophosphamide at 200 mg/m2 was administered every two weeks, one day ahead of each radiation and immunotherapy administration. Eight patients were included in the translational analysis: three from the first dose cohort and the first five from the second dose cohort.

This clonotype showed up many times. Its specific antigen is unknown. Base qualities were left out, and no much larger clone turns up one base away. Trimming costs V 7 bases and J 4 bases, and their ends lie 16 bases apart. Taken from the germline V gene, the CDR1 and CDR2 loops are LGHNT and FRNRAP. The CDR3 numbers 14 residues from cysteine through phenylalanine. The retained sequence is limited to the CDR3, 42 bases, with the frame set at the first base. TCRdb names Illumina HiSeq 2500 as the instrument used. First-strand cDNA was synthesized with Superscript III and a set of TRAV- and TRBV-specific primers, covering both TCRalpha and TCRbeta chains. TCRs were amplified with Phusion for approximately 20 PCR cycles using a constant-region primer together with the adapter attached to the V primers. The isolated mRNA was amplified using the MessageAmp II aRNA Amplification Kit, with in vitro transcription performed for around 16 hours at 37 degrees C. The Dynabeads mRNA DIRECT Purification Kit was used to isolate mRNA for TCR sequencing. Indexed Illumina adapters were added in a second Phusion PCR of around 23 cycles, and the PCR products were purified with AMPure XP beads. Under the source paper's analysis protocol: Using custom Perl scripts, TCR sequences encoding the same protein were pooled, out-of-frame sequences were removed, and the abundance of each clonotype was computed. Any TCR sequence backed by just one read was left out of the analysis. Shannon entropy, Gini index, clonality, richness, and the frequency of TCRs shared between repertoires were included as repertoire metrics. TCRdb reanalyzed the raw reads on its own, using fastp at Q25 for trimming and MiXCR for clone calling, and kept in-frame beta chains. CDR3 protein sequences are deduplicated, and each keeps its most common genes and DNA. The V and J calls come from TCRdb's annotation, not from the publication. The sample table shows over 65,000 distinct CDR3 sequences, and 18% are seen once. Approximately 2.8% of the sample is taken by the ten largest.

The intended sense of this specimen's time point label: before trial treatment. The donors came from RACIN, which was a single-arm phase I dose-escalation trial that paired nivolumab and ipilimumab with aspirin, low-dose cyclophosphamide and low-dose radiotherapy. To be eligible, a patient needed to have an advanced solid tumor that was TIL-negative. This TCR derives from a male donor with prostate cancer. Here the sequenced sample was PBMCs, taken before treatment. The V and J genes are TRBV12-5 and TRBJ1-1; TRBD1 is a possible D gene, resting on 5 matching bases. The CDR3 here reads CASERFRGGTEAFF. The DNA reads TGTGCTAGTGAGAGATTCCGGGGGGGCACTGAAGCTTTCTTT.